The present T cell receptor beta chain was sequenced within a study of shared clonotypes between healthy human individuals. General study points: Across several donors, naive CD4 shared about 5%, naive CD8 more than 3%, memory CD4 roughly 2.1%, memory CD8 roughly 0.37%.

On this clone: What it binds is unknown.

Profiled with immunoSEQ multiplex PCR; TCRdb holds only in-frame clones, not every one. Of about 2 million clones in the sample, about 95% were seen once. V was pared by 4 bases and J by 5 bases, with 14 bases between. The CDR3 spans 14 residues. CDR1 MNHEY and CDR2 SVGAGI come from the germline V gene. This chain joins TRBV6-5 and TRBJ2-5; D is perhaps TRBD2 (6 bases). The source of this sequence is a man between 18 and 35 years old in good health. The sample comprised naive CD4+ T cells sorted from blood. Subset denoted: CD45RA+ positively selected. Written as DNA, the CDR3 is TGTGCCAGCAGTTCAATGGGGGGTGTGGAGACCCAGTACTTC. Its translation is CASSSMGGVETQYF.